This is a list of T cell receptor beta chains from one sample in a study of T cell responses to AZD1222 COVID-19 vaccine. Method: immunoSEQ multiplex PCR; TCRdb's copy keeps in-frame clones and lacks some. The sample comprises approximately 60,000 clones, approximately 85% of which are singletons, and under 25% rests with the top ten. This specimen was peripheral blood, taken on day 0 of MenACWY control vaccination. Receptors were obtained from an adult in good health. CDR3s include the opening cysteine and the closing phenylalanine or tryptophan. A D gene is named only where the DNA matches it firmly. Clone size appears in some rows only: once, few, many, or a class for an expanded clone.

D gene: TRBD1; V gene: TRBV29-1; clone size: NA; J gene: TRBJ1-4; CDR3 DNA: TGCAGCGTTGTCGGTCACAGGGGAAGGGAAGAAAAACTGTTTTTT; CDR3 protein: CSVVGHRGREEKLFF
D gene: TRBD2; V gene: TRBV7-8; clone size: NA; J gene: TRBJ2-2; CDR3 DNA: TGTGCCAGCAGCTTAGCAGGGACTAGCGGGAGAACCGGGGAGCTGTTTTTT; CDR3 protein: CASSLAGTSGRTGELFF
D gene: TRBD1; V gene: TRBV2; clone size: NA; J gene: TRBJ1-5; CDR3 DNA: TGTGCCAGCACCGGCTGGACAGGGAGAGGACAGCCCCAGCATTTT; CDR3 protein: CASTGWTGRGQPQHF
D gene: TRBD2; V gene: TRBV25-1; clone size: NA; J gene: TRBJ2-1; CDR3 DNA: TGTGCCAGTTCACTAGCGGGAGGATACTACAATGAGCAGTTCTTC; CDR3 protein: CASSLAGGYYNEQFF
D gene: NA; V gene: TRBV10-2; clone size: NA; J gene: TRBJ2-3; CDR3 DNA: TGCGCCAGCAAGGGCGTGGATACGCAGTATTTT; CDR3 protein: CASKGVDTQYF
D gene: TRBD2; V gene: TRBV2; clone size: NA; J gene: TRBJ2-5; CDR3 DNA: TGTGCCAGCAGTGAAGGGGTAGCGGGAGTAGGTGAGACCCAGTACTTC; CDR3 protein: CASSEGVAGVGETQYF
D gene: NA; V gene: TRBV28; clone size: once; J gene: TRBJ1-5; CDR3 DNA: TGTGCCAGTTATTCCCGGAGAGGGGGAGGAGGCAATCAGCCCCAGCATTTT; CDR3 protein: CASYSRRGGGGNQPQHF
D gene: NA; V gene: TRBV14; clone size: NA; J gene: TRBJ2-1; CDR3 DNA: TGTGCCAGCAGCCAACGGCAGGGCGGTTTTCTAGACAATGAGCAGTTCTTC; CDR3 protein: CASSQRQGGFLDNEQFF
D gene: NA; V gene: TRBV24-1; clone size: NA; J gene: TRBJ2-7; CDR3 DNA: TGTGCCACCAGTGACACCGCCAGGGCTACCTACGAGCAGTACTTC; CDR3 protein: CATSDTARATYEQYF
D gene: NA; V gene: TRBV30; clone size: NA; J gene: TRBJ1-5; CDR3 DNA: TGTGCCTGGGGTGGACCGGGAAATCAGCCCCAGCATTTT; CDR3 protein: CAWGGPGNQPQHF
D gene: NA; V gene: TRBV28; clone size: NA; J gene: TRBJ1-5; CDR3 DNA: TGTGCCAGCAGTTTAATTTTCAGGGACAATCAGCCCCAGCATTTT; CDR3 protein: CASSLIFRDNQPQHF
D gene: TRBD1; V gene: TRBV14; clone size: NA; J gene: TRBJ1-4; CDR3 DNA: TGTGCCAGCAGCCGGGACAGGGGCACCGCGGAAAAACTGTTTTTT; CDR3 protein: CASSRDRGTAEKLFF
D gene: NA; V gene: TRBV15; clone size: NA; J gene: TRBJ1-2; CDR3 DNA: TGTGCCACCAGCAGAGCCGGGCGGGGAGACAGCCCCTATGGCTACACCTTC; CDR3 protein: CATSRAGRGDSPYGYTF
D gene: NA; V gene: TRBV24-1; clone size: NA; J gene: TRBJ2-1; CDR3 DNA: TGTGCCACCAGTAGGGGTTATGAGCAGTTCTTC; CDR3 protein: CATSRGYEQFF
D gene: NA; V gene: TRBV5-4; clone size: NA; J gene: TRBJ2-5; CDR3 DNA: TGTGCCAGCAGCTTGCCTAGGGCAGAAGAGACCCAGTACTTC; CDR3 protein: CASSLPRAEETQYF
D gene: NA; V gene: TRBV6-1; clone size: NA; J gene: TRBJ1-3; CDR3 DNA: TGTGCCAGCAGTGAGGGGAAATACTCTGGAAACACCATATATTTT; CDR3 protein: CASSEGKYSGNTIYF
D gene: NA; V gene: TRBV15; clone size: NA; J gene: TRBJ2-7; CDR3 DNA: TGTGCCACCAGTGGACGGGTTACCTACGAGCAGTACTTC; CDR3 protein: CATSGRVTYEQYF
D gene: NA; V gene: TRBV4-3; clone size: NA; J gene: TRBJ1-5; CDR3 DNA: TGCGCCAGCAGCCAAGAGGGGTATAGCAATCAGCCCCAGCATTTT; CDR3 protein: CASSQEGYSNQPQHF
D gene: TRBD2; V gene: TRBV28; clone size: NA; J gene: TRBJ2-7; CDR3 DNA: TGTGCCAGCAGTTCTCCGGGACTAGCGGGAGTCCCCTCCTACGAGCAGTACTTC; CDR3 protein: CASSSPGLAGVPSYEQYF
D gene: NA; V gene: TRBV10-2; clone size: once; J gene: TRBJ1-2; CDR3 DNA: TGCGCCAGCAGTGAGTTGGGTGCCTATGGCTACACCTTC; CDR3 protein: CASSELGAYGYTF
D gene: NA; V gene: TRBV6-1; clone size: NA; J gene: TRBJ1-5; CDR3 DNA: TGTGCCAGCAGTGAAGTCGGGGCGGGCTCCCTGGATCAGCCCCAGCATTTT; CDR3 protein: CASSEVGAGSLDQPQHF
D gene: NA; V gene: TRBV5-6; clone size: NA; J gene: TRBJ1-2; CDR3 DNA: TGTGCCAGCAGCTTGCCAGGGACCAGGAACTATGGCTACACCTTC; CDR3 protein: CASSLPGTRNYGYTF
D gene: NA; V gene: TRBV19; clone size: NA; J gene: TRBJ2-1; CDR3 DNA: TGTGCCAGTAGTATAGCCGACAGCGATGAGCAGTTCTTC; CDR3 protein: CASSIADSDEQFF
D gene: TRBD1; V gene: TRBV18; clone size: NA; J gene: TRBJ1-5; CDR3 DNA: TGTGCCAGCTCACCACCCGGGACAGGGTATAGCAATCAGCCCCAGCATTTT; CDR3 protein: CASSPPGTGYSNQPQHF
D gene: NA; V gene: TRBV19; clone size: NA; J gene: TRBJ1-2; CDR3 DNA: TGTGCCAGTAGTATTTCCAGGAACTATGGCTACACCTTC; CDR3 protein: CASSISRNYGYTF
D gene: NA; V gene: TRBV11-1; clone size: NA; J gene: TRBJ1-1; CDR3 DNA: TGTGCCAGCAGCTTGGACCTCGGGAGGCCTGAAGCTTTCTTT; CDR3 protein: CASSLDLGRPEAFF
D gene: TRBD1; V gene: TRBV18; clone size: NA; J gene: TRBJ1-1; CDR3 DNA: TGTGCCAGCTCTGAGGGGGCCGTCACTGAAGCTTTCTTT; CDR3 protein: CASSEGAVTEAFF
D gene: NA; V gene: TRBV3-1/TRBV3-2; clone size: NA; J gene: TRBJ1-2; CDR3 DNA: TGTGCCAGCAGCCAATCCCGGGTAACCGTCAATGGCTACACCTTC; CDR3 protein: CASSQSRVTVNGYTF
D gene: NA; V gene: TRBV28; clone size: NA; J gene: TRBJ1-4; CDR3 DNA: TGTGCCAGCAGTTTACTACTACAGGGTTTTATTCTCCAAAATAATGAAAAACTGTTTTTT; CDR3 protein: CASSLLLQGFILQNNEKLFF
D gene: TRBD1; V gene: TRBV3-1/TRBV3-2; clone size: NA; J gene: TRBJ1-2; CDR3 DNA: TGTGCCAGCAGCCAACCTTTGACAGGGGGAAACTATGGCTACACCTTC; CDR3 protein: CASSQPLTGGNYGYTF
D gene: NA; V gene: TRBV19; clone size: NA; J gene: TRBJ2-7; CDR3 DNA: TGTGCCAGTAGTATAGATCCGAAGGGAACCTACGAGCAGTACTTC; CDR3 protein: CASSIDPKGTYEQYF
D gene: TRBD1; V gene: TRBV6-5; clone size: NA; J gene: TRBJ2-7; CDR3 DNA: TGTGCCACTAAGGGGGACAGGGGGACCTACGAGCAGTACTTC; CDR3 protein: CATKGDRGTYEQYF
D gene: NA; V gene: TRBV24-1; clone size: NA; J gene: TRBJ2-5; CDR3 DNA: TGTGCCTTGCCGGTTTCCATGAAGACCCAGTACTTC; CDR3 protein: CALPVSMKTQYF
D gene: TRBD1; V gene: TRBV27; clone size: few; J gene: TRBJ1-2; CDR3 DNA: TGTGCCAGCAGTTCTCTGGGGACAGGGCTCGGCTACACCTTC; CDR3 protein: CASSSLGTGLGYTF
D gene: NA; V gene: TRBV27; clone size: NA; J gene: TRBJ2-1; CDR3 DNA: TGTGCCAGCAGTTATCAATACTCCTACAATGAGCAGTTCTTC; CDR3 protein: CASSYQYSYNEQFF
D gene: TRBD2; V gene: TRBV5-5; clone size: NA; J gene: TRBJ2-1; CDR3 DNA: TGTGCCAGCAGCTCCCTAGCGGGGTTACCCAATGAGCAGTTCTTC; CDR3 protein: CASSSLAGLPNEQFF
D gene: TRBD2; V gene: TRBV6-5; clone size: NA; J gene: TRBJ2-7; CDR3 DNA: TGTGCCAGCAGGAACGGACTAGCTGAAGTCTACGAGCAGTACTTC; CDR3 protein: CASRNGLAEVYEQYF
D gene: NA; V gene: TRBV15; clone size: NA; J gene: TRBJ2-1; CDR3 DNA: TGTGCCACCAGCAGAGATCCGGGGTCCTACAATGAGCAGTTCTTC; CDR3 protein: CATSRDPGSYNEQFF
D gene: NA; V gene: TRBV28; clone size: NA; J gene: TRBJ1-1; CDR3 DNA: TGTGCCAGCAGTCCTAAGAGACAGCTATGGAACACTGAAGCTTTCTTT; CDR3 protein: CASSPKRQLWNTEAFF
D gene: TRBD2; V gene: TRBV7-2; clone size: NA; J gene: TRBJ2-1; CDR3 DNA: TGTGCCAGCAGCGAAGAGGGACTAGCGGGAGCCCGGGGTGAGCAGTTCTTC; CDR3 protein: CASSEEGLAGARGEQFF
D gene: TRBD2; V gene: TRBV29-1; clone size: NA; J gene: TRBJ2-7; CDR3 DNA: TGCAGCGTTGAATCCGGGGGGGTCACCTACGAGCAGTACTTC; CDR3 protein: CSVESGGVTYEQYF
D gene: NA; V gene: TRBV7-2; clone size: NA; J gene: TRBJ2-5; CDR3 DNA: TGTGCCAGCAGCCAGCGGACCGGGACTGCATTGGAGACCCAGTACTTC; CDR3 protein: CASSQRTGTALETQYF
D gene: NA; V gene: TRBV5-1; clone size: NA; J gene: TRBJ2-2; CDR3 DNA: TGCGCCAGCAGCTTGGCGGGAGAAGTCACCGGGGAGCTGTTTTTT; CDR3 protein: CASSLAGEVTGELFF
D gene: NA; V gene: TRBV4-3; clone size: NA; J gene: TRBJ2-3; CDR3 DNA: TGCGCCAGCAGCCATGGTAGGGGGGGAGGGCCGAGAGATACGCAGTATTTT; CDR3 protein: CASSHGRGGGPRDTQYF
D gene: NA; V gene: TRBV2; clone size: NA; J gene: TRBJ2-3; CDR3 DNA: TGTGCCAGCAGTGAAGGGACCTACACAGATACGCAGTATTTT; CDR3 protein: CASSEGTYTDTQYF
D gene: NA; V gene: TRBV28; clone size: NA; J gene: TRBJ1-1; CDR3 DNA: TGTGCCAGCATCATGAGTTACAACACTGAAGCTTTCTTT; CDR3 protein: CASIMSYNTEAFF
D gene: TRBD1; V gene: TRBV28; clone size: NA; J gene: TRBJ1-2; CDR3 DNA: TGTGCCAGCAGTCACAGGACAGGGCCCACCTTC; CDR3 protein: CASSHRTGPTF
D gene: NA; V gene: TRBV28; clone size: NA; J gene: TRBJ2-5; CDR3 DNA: TGTGCCAGCAGTTTACTTAAAGAGACCCAGTACTTC; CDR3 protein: CASSLLKETQYF
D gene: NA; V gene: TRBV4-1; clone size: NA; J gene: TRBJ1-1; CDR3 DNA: TGCGCCAGCAGCCAAGAGTCCAGGGGAGGCAAAGCTTTCTTT; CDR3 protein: CASSQESRGGKAFF
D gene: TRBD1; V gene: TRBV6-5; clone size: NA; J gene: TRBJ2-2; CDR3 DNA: TGTGCCAGCAAAGGACAGGGGGCGCCCGGGGAGCTGTTTTTT; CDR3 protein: CASKGQGAPGELFF
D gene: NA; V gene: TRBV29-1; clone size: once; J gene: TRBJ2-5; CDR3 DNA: TGCAGCGTTGACGTCCAGGGGGGACAGACCCAGTACTTC; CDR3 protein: CSVDVQGGQTQYF
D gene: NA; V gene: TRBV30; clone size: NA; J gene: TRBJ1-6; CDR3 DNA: TGTGCCTGGAAAATCGTCAGCAATAATTCACCCCTCCACTTT; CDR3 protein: CAWKIVSNNSPLHF
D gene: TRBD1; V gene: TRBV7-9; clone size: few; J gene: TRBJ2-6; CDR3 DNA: TGTGCCAGCAGCCACCTGGGACAGGGGGCGTCTGGGGCCAACGTCCTGACTTTC; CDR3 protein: CASSHLGQGASGANVLTF